This T cell receptor beta chain derives from a study of cytomegalovirus exposure and HLA in healthy donors. This clone was counted only a few times. With 60 Vbeta and 13 Jbeta primers, the PCR was carried out. Method: immunoSEQ multiplex PCR; TCRdb's copy keeps in-frame clones and lacks some. The table has a few hundred thousand clones, about four fifths seen once; the top ten hold 2.5% to 3.5%. The V gene lost 2 bases and the J gene lost 1 base, with 5 bases spanning the gap. The CDR3 has 13 residues. Germline loops: CDR1 ENHRY, CDR2 SYGVKD. Sequencing was done on a sample of PBMCs. This TCR was recovered from a man aged 30 to 39 in good health and CMV-seronegative. The chain joins TRBV10-3 to TRBJ1-2; D not certain. The CDR3 region is CAISETVNYGYTF. CDR3 nucleotides: TGTGCCATCAGTGAGACAGTTAACTATGGCTACACCTTC.